This TCR beta chain was sequenced for a study of cytomegalovirus exposure and HLA in healthy donors. Findings and caveats of the study: The classifier, whose performance was assessed in both the original and validation cohorts, reportedly diagnosed cytomegalovirus status with high specificity and sensitivity.

Germline CDR1 is SGHNT and CDR2 is YYREEE (reference sequence). The CDR3 covers 15 residues. Trimming took 4 bases from V and 0 from J, leaving 11 bases between them. As regards this clone: Its specificity is unknown.

Primers: 60 Vbeta forward and 13 Jbeta reverse. Assay: immunoSEQ multiplex PCR; the TCRdb copy retains only in-frame clones and omits some. The sample carries 95,000 to 100,000 clones, approximately 76% recorded once. This TCR came from a middle-aged man in good health and CMV-seropositive. The rearrangement uses TRBV5-4 and TRBJ1-3, with D possibly matching TRBD1 (6 bases). Sample: PBMCs. Written as DNA, the CDR3 is TGTGCCAGCAGCGTGGACAGTCTCTCTGGAAACACCATATATTTT. The encoded protein is CASSVDSLSGNTIYF.